The source of this TCR beta chain is a study of blood T cell repertoires in COVID-19. In the study overall: Acute and convalescent COVID-19 specimens originated in the United States, Italy and Spain.

The trim removed 2 bases at V and 5 bases at J, leaving 8 bases unmatched. The CDR3 runs to 16 residues. Germline V gives CDR1 SGDLS, CDR2 YYNGEE. The method was immunoSEQ multiplex PCR; TCRdb's version includes in-frame clones alone and lacks a portion of them. The sample carries about 300,000 clones, roughly 90% recorded once. The chain combines TRBV9 with TRBJ2-5, with TRBD2 identical over 11 bases. Material: peripheral blood. The origin of this receptor is a woman in her twenties or thirties with COVID-19, enrolled during active disease. In DNA form, the CDR3 reads TGTGCCAGCAGCGTGGGTAGCGGGGGGGCCCACGAGACCCAGTACTTC. Protein: CASSVGSGGAHETQYF.